The present TCR beta chain was sequenced within a study of T cell responses to AZD1222 COVID-19 vaccine. This clone was recorded a few times. V lost 1 base, J lost 0 bases, and 7 bases lay in between. Germline-derived CDR1 and CDR2 are KGHSY and FQNENV. This CDR3 region has 14 residues. Clones were sequenced by immunoSEQ multiplex PCR, and TCRdb holds only the in-frame ones, with some missing. Here the sample spans approximately 190,000 clones, around 90% being singletons. Sequencing was performed on peripheral blood, taken on day 0 of AZD1222 vaccination. V is TRBV16 and J is TRBJ2-7; the D is unclear. The TCR was taken from an adult in good health. CDR3 DNA: TGTGCCAGCAGCCAATGGCAGTACTCCTACGAGCAGTACTTC. Its translation: CASSQWQYSYEQYF.